This entry lists 3 T cell receptor beta chains sequenced from one sample in a study of cytomegalovirus exposure and HLA in healthy donors. Researchers ran the PCR with 60 Vbeta and 13 Jbeta primers. The assay was immunoSEQ multiplex PCR, and TCRdb's table has in-frame clones only and misses some. This sample has under 200,000 clones, with more than 65% found just once. Sequencing used PBMCs. The receptors derive from a man aged 50 to 59 in good health and CMV-seronegative.

V and J are TRBV5-6 and TRBJ1-2; unclear D gene. Germline CDR1 reads SGHDT; CDR2 reads YYEEEE. The CDR3 is made up of 15 amino acids. The V gene lost 1 base and the J gene lost 1 base, with 11 bases spanning the gap. CDR3 residues: CASSLWAGLNYGYTF. CDR3 in DNA: TGTGCCAGCAGCTTGTGGGCAGGACTTAACTATGGCTACACCTTC.

This sequence joins TRBV27 and TRBJ2-7; D gene uncertain. The CDR3 runs 12 residues. Looked up from germline, CDR1 is MNHEY and CDR2 is SMNVEV (reference sequence). V was cut by 5 bases and J by 3 bases, with 8 bases left in between. The CDR3 DNA sequence: TGTGCCAGCAGTCCTGACTTCTACGAGCAGTACTTC. This sequence encodes CASSPDFYEQYF.

The chain combines TRBV9 with TRBJ2-3; weak D call: TRBD1 (6 bases). In germline, CDR1 is SGDLS, CDR2 YYNGEE. CDR3 length: 16 residues. The V end was cut by 2 bases, the J end by 2 bases, with 15 bases between. The CDR3 here is CASSVGTNRYTDTQYF. CDR3 nucleotides: TGTGCCAGCAGCGTTGGGACAAACCGATACACAGATACGCAGTATTTT.